This TCR beta chain originates from a study of T-cell reconstitution after alpha-beta-depleted transplantation in children. General study findings and limits: The study reportedly traced alpha-beta T cells about two months after transplant to several hundred expanded graft clones.

This sample's TCRbeta library carried unique molecular identifier barcodes. TCRdb passed the PCR reads through MiXCR, listing each CDR3 protein once. Among around 800,000 distinct CDR3 sequences listed, 16% were seen once. Comment on this clonotype: The antigen remains unidentified.

V lost 0 bases to trimming and J lost 10 bases, with 17 bases between them. Germline loops: CDR1 SGHKS, CDR2 YYEKEE (reference sequence). The CDR3 has 16 residues. The source material was PBMCs, mostly from graft donor cells, sampled 360 days after TCRalphabeta/CD19-depleted stem cell transplant. The chain is built from TRBV5-5 and TRBJ1-6; D is possibly TRBD1 (5 bases). This clonotype originated in a male patient younger than 18 who had a stem cell transplant for acute lymphoblastic leukemia, so the T cells may come from the graft donor. CDR3 protein: CASSLAGPGVGSPLHF. CDR3 in DNA: TGTGCCAGCAGCTTGGCCGGCCCGGGGGTCGGATCACCCCTCCACTTT.